The text below deals with one T cell receptor beta chain. This specimen belongs to a study of blood T cell repertoires in COVID-19. About the study: Whether acute or convalescent, the COVID-19 samples came from the United States, Italy and Spain. PBMCs, B-cell-depleted T cells, or T cells were the source of the cDNA or gDNA that made up the material.

Per the study methods: Reference gene primers were amplified, and this amplification served to estimate nucleated cell counts. Sequencing used immunoSEQ multiplex PCR; TCRdb keeps in-frame clones, though not all of them. V, J and clone size reflect that table, while D and trimming were determined from the DNA. The data contain about 180,000 clones, roughly 85% of them singletons. The CDR3 runs to 15 residues. Looked up from germline, CDR1 is SGHVS and CDR2 is FQNEAQ. V was clipped by 1 base and J by 5 bases; unmatched bases: 6. Participants had their cohort set by participant-reported clinical history.

The chain has TRBV7-8 and TRBJ1-1; 8 bases align to TRBD1. The sequenced sample consisted of PBMCs or T cells enriched from blood (not recorded which). The origin of this receptor is a man aged 35 to 55 who had recovered from COVID-19. Here the CDR3 reads CASSLVQGAITEAFF. In DNA, the CDR3 is TGTGCCAGCAGCTTAGTCCAGGGGGCAATTACTGAAGCTTTCTTT.